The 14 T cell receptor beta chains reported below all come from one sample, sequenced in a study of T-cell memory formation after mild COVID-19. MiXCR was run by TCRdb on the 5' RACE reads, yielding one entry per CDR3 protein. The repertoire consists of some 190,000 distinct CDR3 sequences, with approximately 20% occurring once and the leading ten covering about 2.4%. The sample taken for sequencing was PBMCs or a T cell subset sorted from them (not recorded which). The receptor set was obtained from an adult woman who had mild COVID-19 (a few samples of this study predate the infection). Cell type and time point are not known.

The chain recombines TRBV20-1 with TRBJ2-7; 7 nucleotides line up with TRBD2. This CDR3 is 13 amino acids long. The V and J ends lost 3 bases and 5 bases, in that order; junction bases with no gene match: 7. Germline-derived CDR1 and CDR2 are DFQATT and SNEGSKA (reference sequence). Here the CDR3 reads CSASRDYFHEQYF. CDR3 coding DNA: TGCAGTGCTAGCAGGGACTACTTCCACGAGCAGTACTTC.

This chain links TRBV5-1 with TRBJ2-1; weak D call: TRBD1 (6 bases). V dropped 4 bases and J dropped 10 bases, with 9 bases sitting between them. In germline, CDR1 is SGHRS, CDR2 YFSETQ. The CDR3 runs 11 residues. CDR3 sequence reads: CASSAQGEQFF. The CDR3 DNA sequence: TGCGCCAGCAGCGCCCAGGGGGAGCAGTTCTTC.

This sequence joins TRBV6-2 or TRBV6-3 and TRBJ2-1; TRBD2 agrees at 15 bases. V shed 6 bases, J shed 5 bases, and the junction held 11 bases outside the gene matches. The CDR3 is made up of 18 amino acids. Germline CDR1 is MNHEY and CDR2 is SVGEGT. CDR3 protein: CASSRVGLAGGIHNEQFF. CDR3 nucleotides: TGTGCCAGCAGCCGCGTAGGACTAGCGGGAGGGATTCACAATGAGCAGTTCTTC.

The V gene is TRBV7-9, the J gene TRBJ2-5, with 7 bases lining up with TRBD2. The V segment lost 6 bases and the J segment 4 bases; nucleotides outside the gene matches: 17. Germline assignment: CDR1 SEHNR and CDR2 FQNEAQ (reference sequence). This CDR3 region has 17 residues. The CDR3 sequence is CASSYGPGRGFRETQYF. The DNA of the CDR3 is TGTGCCAGCAGTTACGGGCCGGGGCGGGGGTTTCGAGAGACCCAGTACTTC. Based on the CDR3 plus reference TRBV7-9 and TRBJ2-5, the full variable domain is DTGVSQNPRHKITKRGQNVTFRCDPISEHNRLYWYRQTLGQGPEFLTYFQNEAQLEKSRLLSDRFSAERPKGSFSTLEIQRTEQGDSAMYLCASSYGPGRGFRETQYFGPGTRLLVL.

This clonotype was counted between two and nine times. The CDR3 DNA follows: TGTGCCAGCAGCTTAGGACGGCCTTTGCGGGAGGCCATTAGCACAGATACGCAGTATTTT. It yields the protein CASSLGRPLREAISTDTQYF. This chain joins TRBV11-2 and TRBJ2-3; 8 positions agree with TRBD2. CDR3 length: 20 residues. V lost 1 base and J lost 0; bases outside the gene matches: 15. Germline V CDR1 and CDR2: SGHAT, FQNNGV.

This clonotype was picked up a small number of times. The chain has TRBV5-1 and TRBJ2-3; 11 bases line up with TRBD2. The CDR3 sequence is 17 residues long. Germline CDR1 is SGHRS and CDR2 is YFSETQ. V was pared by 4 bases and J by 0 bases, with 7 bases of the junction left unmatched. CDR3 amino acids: CASSPNSGRASTDTQYF. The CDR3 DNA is TGCGCCAGCAGCCCTAATAGCGGGAGGGCTAGCACAGATACGCAGTATTTT.

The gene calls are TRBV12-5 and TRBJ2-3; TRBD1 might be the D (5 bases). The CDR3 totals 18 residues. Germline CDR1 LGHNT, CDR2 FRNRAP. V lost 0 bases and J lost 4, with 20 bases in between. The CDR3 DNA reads TGTGCTAGTGGTTTGGTACCGAAGGACACCAGCGTCGCAGATACGCAGTATTTT. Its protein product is CASGLVPKDTSVADTQYF.

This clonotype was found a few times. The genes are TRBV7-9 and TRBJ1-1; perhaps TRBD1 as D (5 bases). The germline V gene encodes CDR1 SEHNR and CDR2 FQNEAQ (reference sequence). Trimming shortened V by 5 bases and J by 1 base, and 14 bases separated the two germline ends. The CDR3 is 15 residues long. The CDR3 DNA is TGTGCCAGCAGCGCGGGACTTCCTGGGAACACTGAAGCTTTCTTT. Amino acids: CASSAGLPGNTEAFF.

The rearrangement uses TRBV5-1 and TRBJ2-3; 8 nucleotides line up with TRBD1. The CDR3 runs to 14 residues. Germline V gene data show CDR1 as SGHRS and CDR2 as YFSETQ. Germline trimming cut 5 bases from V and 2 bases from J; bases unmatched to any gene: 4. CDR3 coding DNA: TGCGCCAGCAGGGACAGGGCCCCCACAGATACGCAGTATTTT. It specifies CASRDRAPTDTQYF.

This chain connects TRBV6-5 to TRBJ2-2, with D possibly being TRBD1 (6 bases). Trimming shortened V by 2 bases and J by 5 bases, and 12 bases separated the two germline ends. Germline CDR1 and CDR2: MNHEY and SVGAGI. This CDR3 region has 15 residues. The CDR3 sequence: CASSYTSRGTGELFF. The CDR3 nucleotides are TGTGCCAGCAGTTACACCTCCAGGGGTACCGGGGAGCTGTTTTTT.

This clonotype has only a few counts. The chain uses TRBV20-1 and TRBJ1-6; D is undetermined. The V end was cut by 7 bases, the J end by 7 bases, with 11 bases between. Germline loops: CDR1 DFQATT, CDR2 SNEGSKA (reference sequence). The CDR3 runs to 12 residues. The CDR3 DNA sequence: TGCAGTGTAGGGTCGGGGAATTCACCCCTCCACTTT. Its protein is CSVGSGNSPLHF.

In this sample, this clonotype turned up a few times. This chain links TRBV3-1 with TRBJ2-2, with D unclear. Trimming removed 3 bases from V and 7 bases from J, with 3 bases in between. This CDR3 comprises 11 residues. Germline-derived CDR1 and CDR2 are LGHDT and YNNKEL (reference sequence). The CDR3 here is CASSQGGELFF. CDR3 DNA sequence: TGTGCCAGCAGCCAGGGCGGGGAGCTGTTTTTT. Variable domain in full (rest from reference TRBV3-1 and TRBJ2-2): DTAVSQTPKYLVTQMGNDKSIKCEQNLGHDTMYWYKQDSKKFLKIMFSYNNKELIINETVPNRFSPKSPDKAHLNLHINSLELGDSAVYFCASSQGGELFFGEGSRLTVL.

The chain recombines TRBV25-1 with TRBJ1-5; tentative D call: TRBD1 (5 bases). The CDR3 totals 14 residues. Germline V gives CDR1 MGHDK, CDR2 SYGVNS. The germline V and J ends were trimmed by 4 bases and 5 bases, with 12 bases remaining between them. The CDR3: CASSGREEDQPQHF. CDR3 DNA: TGTGCCAGCAGTGGCAGGGAAGAAGATCAGCCCCAGCATTTT.

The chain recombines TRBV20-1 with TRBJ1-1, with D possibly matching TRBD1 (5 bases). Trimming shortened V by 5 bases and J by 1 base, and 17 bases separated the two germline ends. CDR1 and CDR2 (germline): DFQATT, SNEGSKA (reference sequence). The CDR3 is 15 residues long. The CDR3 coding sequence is TGCAGTGCTGGCAACCCGGGACGCCGGAACACTGAAGCTTTCTTT. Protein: CSAGNPGRRNTEAFF.